This T cell receptor (beta chain) was profiled in a study of CD8+ T cells in alopecia areata listed by TCRdb under 2018. Context from the whole study: The treated patients took part in an open-label pilot trial in which moderate-to-severe alopecia areata was treated with oral tofacitinib at 5 to 10 mg twice daily. Biopsies were taken from tofacitinib-treated patients at baseline and again at 4 and 24 weeks into treatment, and several of those patients also had a later scalp biopsy. Scalp tissue and sorted CD4+ and CD8+ peripheral blood T cells from patchy and totalis/universalis alopecia areata patients and from healthy controls were covered by human TCRbeta sequencing. To study T cell clonal expansion in alopecia areata, the researchers applied high-throughput TCRbeta sequencing to both the C3H/HeJ mouse model and human patients. Tofacitinib was administered for 6 to 18 months, and 6 months of follow-up off drug were then conducted to assess delayed response and recurrence. The SALT score, which quantifies the percentage of affected scalp surface area, was used to measure disease severity in treated patients. RNA was extracted with the PAXgene miRNA kit for fixed scalp, the miRNeasy kit for PBMCs, and the RNeasy kit for mouse skin. Clonality in the scalp was compared among normal scalp (n=4), patchy alopecia areata scalp (n=8), and alopecia totalis/universalis scalp (n=8). TCRbeta CDR3 regions were amplified by immunoSEQ multiplex PCR using 35 Vbeta forward and 13 Jbeta reverse primers. What the work shows at the level of the full study, not this receptor alone: Lesional scalp, especially in alopecia totalis/universalis, showed higher clonality and more expanded CD8+ clones than normal scalp, suggesting antigenic drive. Scalp clonality and the number of expanded CD8+ clones among the top 100 scalp clones were significantly decreased by tofacitinib. TCR sequences shared between patients were less clear than in mice, possibly partly because of HLA diversity in the patient population. Because the treated cohort was small and had just a single nonresponder, larger studies are needed to establish links between baseline CD8+ expansion and response. Unlike mouse skin, which is dominated by gammadelta T cells, normal human skin has resident alphabeta T cells that are also sequenced, and this complicates analysis of the scalp TCR repertoire. Many expanded lesional clones persisted in scalp and blood during tofacitinib treatment, which may partly explain relapse after stopping treatment.

This clone was observed once. Its binding antigen is unknown. No much larger clone is present one base from it, and per-base qualities are unavailable. The library was built by means of the immunoSEQ multiplex PCR assay. RNA was extracted from all samples and reverse transcribed into cDNA as template for TCR sequencing. First-strand cDNA was synthesized with SuperScript III using a 2:1 mix of oligo-dT and random hexamers. A synthetic immune receptor repertoire was used to gauge amplification bias, and whatever bias remained was removed computationally. The study's processing was this. Raw reads were preprocessed to remove errors, and CDR3 was defined by IMGT conventions from the conserved cysteine to phenylalanine. To get clonality, Shannon entropy was normalized by log2 of the number of productive unique TCRs and the result was subtracted from 1. Whether scalp clones were CD4 or CD8 was inferred by matching scalp TCRbeta sequences against CD4 and CD8 repertoires sorted from blood. The source is immuneACCESS, and TCRdb retained only in-frame sequences with V and J called. Part of the clones is not carried over; for the studies checked, unresolved V genes explain less than half of this, and the remainder is unexplained. V, J and clone size are taken as reported in that table, and D and trimming were inferred from the DNA itself. The sample table contains around 100,000 clones; only one count was recorded for around 50% of them. 10% to 15% of the sample is in the top ten clones.

In the paper's terms, the time point label means: 24 weeks on oral tofacitinib. According to the study, the label for this sample's treatment or condition signals: oral pan-JAK inhibitor, 5-10 mg twice daily. Lesional scalp punch biopsies and peripheral blood were collected from alopecia areata patients. PBMCs were isolated by density centrifugation and stained for CD3, CD4 and CD8, and CD4+ and CD8+ T cells were sorted on a FACSAria. The V and J ends are trimmed by 4 bases and 0 bases, leaving 7 bases between them. Counted from cysteine to phenylalanine, this CDR3 has 13 amino acids. The sequence is cut down to CDR3 DNA, 39 bases in frame from base 1. CDR1 and CDR2, per the germline V gene, are SQVTM and ANQGSEA.

This sequence originates from a human donor with alopecia areata. This receptor chain uses TRBV29-1 and TRBJ1-3; there is no confident call for the D gene. Sequencing was performed on CD8+ T cells sorted from blood, taken at week 24, from a patient treated with tofacitinib. The DNA sequence is TGCAGCGTTGCCACAATCTCTGGAAACACCATATATTTT. Its translation reads: CSVATISGNTIYF.